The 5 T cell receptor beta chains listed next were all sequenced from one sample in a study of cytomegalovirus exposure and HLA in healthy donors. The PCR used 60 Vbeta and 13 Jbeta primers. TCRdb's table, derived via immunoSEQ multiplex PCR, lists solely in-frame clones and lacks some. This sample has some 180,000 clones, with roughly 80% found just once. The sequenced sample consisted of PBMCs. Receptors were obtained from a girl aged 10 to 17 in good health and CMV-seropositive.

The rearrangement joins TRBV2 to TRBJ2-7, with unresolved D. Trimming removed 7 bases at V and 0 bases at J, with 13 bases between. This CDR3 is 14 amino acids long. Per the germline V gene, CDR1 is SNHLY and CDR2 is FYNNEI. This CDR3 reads CASIPGSRSYEQYF. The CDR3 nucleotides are TGTGCCAGCATCCCAGGCAGCCGCTCCTACGAGCAGTACTTC.

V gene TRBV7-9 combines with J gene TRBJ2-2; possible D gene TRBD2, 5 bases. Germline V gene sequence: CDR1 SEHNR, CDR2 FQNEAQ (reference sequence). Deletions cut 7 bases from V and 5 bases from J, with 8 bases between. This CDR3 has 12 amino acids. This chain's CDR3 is CASTGGTGELFF. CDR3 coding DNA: TGTGCCAGCACCGGAGGTACCGGGGAGCTGTTTTTT.

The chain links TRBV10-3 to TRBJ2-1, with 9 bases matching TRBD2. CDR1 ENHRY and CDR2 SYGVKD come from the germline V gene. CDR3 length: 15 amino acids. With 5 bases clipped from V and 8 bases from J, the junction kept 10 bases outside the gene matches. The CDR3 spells CAISKWGTSSDEQFF. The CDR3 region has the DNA TGTGCCATCAGTAAATGGGGGACTAGCTCCGATGAGCAGTTCTTC.

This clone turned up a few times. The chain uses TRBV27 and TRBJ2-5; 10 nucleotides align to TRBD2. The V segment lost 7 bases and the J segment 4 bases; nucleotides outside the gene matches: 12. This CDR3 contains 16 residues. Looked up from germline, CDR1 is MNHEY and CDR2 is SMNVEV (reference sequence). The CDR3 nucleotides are TGTGCCAGCATCCCGCAAGCGGGAGGGAGCGGAGAGACCCAGTACTTC. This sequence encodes CASIPQAGGSGETQYF.

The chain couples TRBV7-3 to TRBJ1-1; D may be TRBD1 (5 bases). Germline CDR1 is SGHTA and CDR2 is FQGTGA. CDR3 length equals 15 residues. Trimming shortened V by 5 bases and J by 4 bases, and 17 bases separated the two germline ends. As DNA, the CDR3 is TGTGCCAGCAGCCCAGGGCCGGGGGAGGGCACTGAAGCTTTCTTT. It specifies CASSPGPGEGTEAFF.